This entry concerns a single T cell receptor beta chain. Its ends do not fully match the called genes, so a read error is possible. CDR1 is SGHRS and CDR2 is YFSETQ in the germline V gene. This CDR3 spans 16 amino acids. A J-beta primer mix and a sample-barcoded 5' primer were used in a second PCR of about 7 to 12 cycles. TCRdb re-called the 5' RACE reads through MiXCR, storing one row per CDR3 protein. The sample has about 290,000 distinct CDR3 sequences, roughly 26% seen once. The data derive from a study of blood T cells in healthy people across ages. A minimum of 6 micrograms of total RNA was extracted per sample.

This receptor was obtained from a woman in her 70s in good health. This chain joins TRBV5-1 and TRBJ2-1; 9 bases are a match to TRBD2. The sequenced sample was blood. CDR3 in DNA: TGCGCCAGCAGCTTGGTCCCTAGCGGGGAATACAATGAGCAGTCCTTC. Translating gives CASSLVPSGEYNEQSF.